This is a list of T cell receptor beta chains from one sample in a study of long-term antiretroviral therapy in people with HIV. Profiled with immunoSEQ multiplex PCR; TCRdb holds only in-frame clones, not every one. The sample records approximately 10,000 clones, around 84% being singletons. The sample consisted of unsorted PBMCs, taken 7 to 7.5 years after starting antiretroviral therapy. The source of these receptors is a man aged 50 to 60 with HIV. The CDR3 runs from the conserved cysteine through the conserved F or W. Fields, in order: clone size, D gene, V gene, J gene, CDR3 protein, CDR3 DNA. The D gene is left open where the match is weak. A clone size is listed for some rows: how often the clone was seen (once, few, many), or a class if it is expanded.

clone size: -; D gene: TRBD1; V gene: TRBV27; J gene: TRBJ2-7; CDR3 protein: CASSLSTGGGEQYF; CDR3 DNA: TGTGCCAGCAGTTTGAGTACAGGGGGAGGAGAGCAGTACTTC
clone size: -; D gene: -; V gene: TRBV19; J gene: TRBJ1-1; CDR3 protein: CASSIDLGTEAFF; CDR3 DNA: TGTGCCAGTAGTATAGATCTGGGGACTGAAGCTTTCTTT
clone size: -; D gene: TRBD1; V gene: TRBV30; J gene: TRBJ2-7; CDR3 protein: CAWSLGTGGYEQYF; CDR3 DNA: TGTGCCTGGAGTCTTGGGACAGGGGGCTACGAGCAGTACTTC
clone size: -; D gene: -; V gene: TRBV6-1; J gene: TRBJ2-2; CDR3 protein: CASSEDGGQAGELFF; CDR3 DNA: TGTGCCAGCAGTGAAGACGGGGGGCAGGCCGGGGAGCTGTTTTTT
clone size: -; D gene: -; V gene: TRBV11-2; J gene: TRBJ2-7; CDR3 protein: CASSSVRAPYEQYF; CDR3 DNA: TGTGCCAGCAGCTCAGTTAGGGCTCCCTACGAGCAGTACTTC
clone size: -; D gene: TRBD2; V gene: TRBV7-2; J gene: TRBJ2-5; CDR3 protein: CASSSSLTSGGAGETQYF; CDR3 DNA: TGTGCCAGCAGCTCGTCACTGACTAGCGGGGGGGCCGGGGAGACCCAGTACTTC
clone size: -; D gene: -; V gene: TRBV7-8; J gene: TRBJ2-3; CDR3 protein: CASKEESTDTQYF; CDR3 DNA: TGTGCCAGTAAGGAGGAAAGCACAGATACGCAGTATTTT
clone size: -; D gene: -; V gene: TRBV5-1; J gene: TRBJ2-7; CDR3 protein: CASSFEGQQYF; CDR3 DNA: TGCGCCAGCAGCTTTGAGGGGCAGCAGTACTTC
clone size: once; D gene: TRBD2; V gene: TRBV28; J gene: TRBJ2-3; CDR3 protein: CASSLNGLAGQTTDTQYF; CDR3 DNA: TGTGCCAGCAGTTTAAACGGACTAGCGGGGCAAACGACAGATACGCAGTATTTT
clone size: -; D gene: -; V gene: TRBV6-1; J gene: TRBJ1-2; CDR3 protein: CASTEEGPRSYGYTF; CDR3 DNA: TGTGCCAGCACCGAGGAAGGGCCACGATCTTATGGCTACACCTTC
clone size: few; D gene: -; V gene: TRBV25-1; J gene: TRBJ1-5; CDR3 protein: CASSDRERNSNQPQHF; CDR3 DNA: TGTGCCAGCAGTGATAGGGAGAGAAATAGCAATCAGCCCCAGCATTTT